A single sample gave rise to the 11 T cell receptor beta chains below, sequenced in a study of blood T cell repertoires in COVID-19. Produced via immunoSEQ multiplex PCR; TCRdb's table is partial and in-frame only. Altogether around 140,000 clones are present, about 79% being singletons, with the ten largest covering 4.5%. Material: peripheral blood. Receptors originate from a woman aged 80 or older with active or convalescent COVID-19.

This clone was detected only once. V usage is TRBV4-2 and J usage is TRBJ2-5; TRBD2 agrees at 9 bases. CDR3 length: 17 residues. With 4 bases clipped from V and 4 bases from J, the junction kept 13 bases outside the gene matches. Germline V CDR1 and CDR2: LGHNA, YNFKEQ. The CDR3 is CASSRGESGGSGETQYF. Here the CDR3 DNA reads TGTGCCAGCAGCCGCGGGGAAAGCGGGGGGTCAGGAGAGACCCAGTACTTC.

This clone was picked up one time. The V gene is TRBV15, the J gene TRBJ1-5; D unclear. This CDR3 has 16 amino acids. Germline loops: CDR1 LNHNV, CDR2 YYDKDF (reference sequence). Trimming stripped 6 bases from V and 2 bases from J, with 17 bases between. The DNA of the CDR3 is TGTGCCACCAGTAACTCCTTGAGGTTAGGCAATCAGCCCCAGCATTTT. Protein product: CATSNSLRLGNQPQHF.

The V and J genes are TRBV7-2 and TRBJ2-3; TRBD2 matches at 8 bases. Germline V CDR1 and CDR2: SGHTA, FQGNSA. J gave up 1 base and V 3 bases, and 3 bases lay outside the gene matches. This CDR3 has 15 amino acids. The CDR3 protein is CASSLTSVRTDTQYF. The DNA for the CDR3 is TGTGCCAGCAGCTTGACTAGCGTGCGCACAGATACGCAGTATTTT.

This clone was observed once. This chain uses TRBV19 with TRBJ2-6, with 11 bases fitting TRBD2. CDR1 is LNHDA, CDR2 SQIVND, per germline (reference sequence). The CDR3 totals 16 residues. V lost 4 bases, J lost 3 bases, and 2 bases stayed unmatched. CDR3: CASSTLAGDGANVLTF. The CDR3 DNA is TGTGCCAGTAGTACACTAGCGGGGGATGGGGCCAACGTCCTGACTTTC.

The rearrangement joins TRBV5-1 to TRBJ1-4, with D maybe TRBD1 (5 bases). This CDR3 has 15 residues. Germline V gene data show CDR1 as SGHRS and CDR2 as YFSETQ. Trimming cost V 3 bases and J 5 bases, with 14 bases left between them. CDR3 loop: CASSSSGTENEKLFF. The DNA for the CDR3 is TGCGCCAGCAGCTCCTCCGGGACTGAAAATGAAAAACTGTTTTTT.

J is TRBJ2-2 and V is TRBV6-1; no clear D gene. The V gene's germline CDR1 is MNHNS and CDR2 SASEGT. This CDR3 is 14 amino acids long. Trimming removed 1 base from V and 6 bases from J, with 9 bases in between. CDR3 nucleotide sequence: TGTGCCAGCAGTGAAGGTGACCGGGCCGGGGAGCTGTTTTTT. Translated: CASSEGDRAGELFF.

The chain employs TRBV2 and TRBJ2-3; possible D gene TRBD1, 6 bases. With 6 bases removed from V and 7 bases from J, the gap between germline ends came to 11 bases. Germline V gives CDR1 SNHLY, CDR2 FYNNEI. The CDR3 spans 12 residues. CDR3 sequence (DNA): TGTGCCAGCAGAATGGGGGCTAATACGCAGTATTTT. Translating gives CASRMGANTQYF.

The chain recombines TRBV10-3 with TRBJ1-1, with TRBD1 identical over 9 bases. Germline values: CDR1 ENHRY, CDR2 SYGVKD. The V gene end was trimmed by 7 bases and the J gene end by 11 bases; junction bases not matched to a gene: 8. The CDR3 length is 12 residues. The CDR3 here is CAIKTQGAGAFF. The CDR3 DNA reads as TGTGCCATCAAGACACAGGGGGCCGGGGCTTTCTTT.

The chain uses TRBV19 and TRBJ2-7; 12 bases map to TRBD1. The CDR3 spans 16 residues. Trimming cost V 4 bases and J 0 bases; bases outside gene matches: 4. Per germline, CDR1 LNHDA and CDR2 SQIVND (reference sequence). The CDR3, as DNA: TGTGCCAGTAGTAGGGGACAGGGGGCGAACTCCTACGAGCAGTACTTC. The encoded protein is CASSRGQGANSYEQYF.

The chain is built from TRBV27 and TRBJ2-2; 7 nucleotides line up with TRBD2. The CDR3 has 15 residues. V dropped 6 bases and J dropped 0; count of bases not matched to a gene: 4. From germline, CDR1 is MNHEY and CDR2 SMNVEV (reference sequence). The CDR3 bases are TGTGCCAGCAGCCTGACTAGCTCGAACACCGGGGAGCTGTTTTTT. This sequence encodes CASSLTSSNTGELFF.

The V call is TRBV10-3, the J call TRBJ2-1; 9 nucleotides match TRBD1. This CDR3 is built from 16 residues. Germline-derived CDR1 and CDR2 are ENHRY and SYGVKD. V dropped 2 bases and J dropped 9; count of bases not matched to a gene: 11. CDR3 loop: CAISEEGQGVRFEQFF. CDR3 nucleotide sequence: TGTGCCATCAGTGAGGAGGGACAGGGTGTGAGGTTTGAGCAGTTCTTC.